This entry lists 18 T cell receptor beta chains sequenced from one sample in a study of T cells in women clearing cervical HPV infection (dated by TCRdb to the late 2010s). Library generation was performed with the immunoSEQ multiplex PCR assay. TCRdb limited this immuneACCESS table to in-frame rearrangements with V and J called. A share of clones is missing; checked studies link under half to unresolved V genes, and the rest is unexplained. The sample table holds 30,000 to 45,000 clones. 1.5% to 2% of the sample is held by the ten biggest clonotypes. The specimen was blood buffy coat. These receptors all come from a woman aged 18-70 years with a cervical HPV16 infection that either progressed to CIN3+ or cleared (not recorded which).

In the case of this clone: Read data end 3 residues before the CDR3 end; the end is taken from the germline J gene. The V call is TRBV20-1, the J call TRBJ1-1; 10 nucleotides agree with TRBD1. Trimming took 6 bases from V and 3 from J; bases not matched to a gene: 13. Germline assignment: CDR1 DFQATT and CDR2 SNEGSKA (reference sequence). CDR3 length: 16 amino acids. The CDR3 loop is CSALGTGDRTYTEAFF. The covered CDR3 bases are TGCAGTGCCCTAGGGACAGGGGATCGAACATACACTGAA.

Turning to this clone: The read terminates 3 residues before the CDR3 end, so the remaining end is supplied by the germline J gene. J is TRBJ2-3 and V is TRBV7-2; either TRBD1 or TRBD2 may fit D (6 bases each). Per germline, CDR1 SGHTA and CDR2 FQGNSA. The CDR3 sequence is 15 residues long. CDR3 DNA (partial): TGTGCCAGCAGCGAAGGGGTAGGGGGAGGTCAGCCG. It encodes CASSEGVGGGQP. The whole CDR3 sequence is CASSEGVGGGQPQYF.

Regarding this clone: Read sequence stops 3 residues before the CDR3 end, and the germline J gene provides the missing end. The chain links TRBV6-2 or TRBV6-3 to TRBJ2-7; 8 bases are a match to TRBD1. CDR3 length equals 14 residues. J was trimmed by 4 bases and V by 4 bases; bases with no gene match: 6. Germline CDR1 reads MNHEY; CDR2 reads SVGEGT. The sequenced part of the CDR3 DNA is TGTGCCAGCAGTTCCCGGGACAGGCGTTACGAG. Its protein product is CASSSRDRRYE. In full, the CDR3 reads CASSSRDRRYEQYF.

As regards this clone: From the germline J gene comes the end of the CDR3, since the read stops 3 residues before it. The chain combines TRBV19 with TRBJ1-2, with D possibly TRBD1 on 5 matching bases. The germline CDR1 and CDR2 sequences are LNHDA and SQIVND (reference sequence). Trimming removed 5 bases from V and 7 bases from J, with 11 bases in between. There are 12 residues in the CDR3. The sequenced part of the CDR3 DNA is TGTGCCAGTAGTGCAAGGACAAGTGGC. Translating it yields CASSARTSG. The whole CDR3 region reads CASSARTSGYTF.

Worth noting for this clone: The read terminates 3 residues before the CDR3 end, so the remaining end is supplied by the germline J gene. The gene calls are TRBV18 and TRBJ2-4; TRBD1 matches at 10 bases. The length of the CDR3 is 13 residues. Germline V gene data show CDR1 as KGHSH and CDR2 as LQKENI. CDR3 DNA (partial): TGTGCCAGCTCACCGGGACAGGGGTATGGT. Protein sequence: CASSPGQGYG. The CDR3 as a whole reads CASSPGQGYGQYF.

A remark on this clone: The read stops 3 residues short of the end of the CDR3; the missing end is completed from the germline J gene. The gene calls are TRBV2 and TRBJ2-5; maybe TRBD2 (6 bases). With 6 bases removed from V and 7 bases from J, the gap between germline ends came to 18 bases. The CDR3 contains 14 residues. Germline CDR1 and CDR2: SNHLY and FYNNEI. The CDR3 loop reads CASSPQEGRGTQYF. CDR3 DNA (partial): TGTGCCAGCAGCCCCCAGGAGGGCCGGGGGACC.

Details on this clone: The sequenced fragment ends 3 residues before the CDR3 boundary, so the rest is inferred from the germline J gene. The rearrangement uses TRBV3-1 (or the pseudogene TRBV3-2) and TRBJ2-5; D remains ambiguous. The CDR3 totals 15 residues. Germline CDR1 reads LGHDT; CDR2 reads YNNKEL (reference sequence). Trimming removed 0 bases from V and 2 bases from J, with 10 bases in between. The covered CDR3 bases are TGTGCCAGCAGCCAAGATTGGGCCCAACAAGAGACC. The encoded protein is CASSQDWAQQET. The entire CDR3 sequence reads CASSQDWAQQETQYF.

The CDR3 loop reads CAWSITGVGELFF. Partial CDR3 DNA: TGTGCCTGGAGTATTACAGGGGTCGGGGAG. This chain joins TRBV30 and TRBJ2-2; 7 bases match TRBD1. The CDR3 is cut off 3 residues early in the read; its end comes from the germline J gene. J was trimmed by 7 bases and V by 2 bases; bases with no gene match: 4. Germline V gene data show CDR1 as GTSNPN and CDR2 as SVGIG (reference sequence). CDR3 length equals 13 residues.

About this clone itself: The read ends 3 residues early relative to the CDR3; the germline J gene fills the gap. The chain combines TRBV12-3 or TRBV12-4 with TRBJ2-5; 11 bases are a match to TRBD2. The CDR3 sequence is 17 residues long. Trimming cost V 6 bases and J 2 bases; bases outside gene matches: 11. CDR3 residues: CASSLTSGGLRQETQYF. The DNA read from the CDR3 is TGTGCCAGCAGCCTAACTAGCGGGGGACTTCGACAAGAGACC.

To note about this clone: The CDR3 is cut off 3 residues early in the read; its end comes from the germline J gene. V usage is TRBV4-1 and J usage is TRBJ2-5; TRBD1 is a possible D gene (6 bases). This CDR3 has 16 amino acids. CDR1 and CDR2 (germline): MGHRA, YSYEKL. Trimming took 3 bases from V and 2 from J, leaving 16 bases between them. CDR3 sequence reads: CASSHNPGQRQETQYF. The sequenced part of the CDR3 DNA is TGCGCCAGCAGCCATAACCCTGGACAGCGACAAGAGACC.

Concerning this clone itself: The read falls 3 residues short of the CDR3 end, and the missing part is taken from the germline J gene. The identical CDR3 is also encoded by other nucleotide sequences in the sample. The chain joins TRBV4-1 to TRBJ2-4; 15 bases fit TRBD2. Germline V gives CDR1 MGHRA, CDR2 YSYEKL. This CDR3 is 18 amino acids long. V dropped 4 bases and J dropped 3; count of bases not matched to a gene: 7. The part of the CDR3 DNA that was read is TGCGCCAGCAGCCCCGGACTAGCGGGGGGGCTTGGCAAAAACATT. It translates to CASSPGLAGGLGKNI. The full CDR3 sequence reads CASSPGLAGGLGKNIQYF.

Notes on this clone: The CDR3 goes on 3 residues after the read ends, and that part is filled in from the germline J gene. The chain recombines TRBV19 with TRBJ1-2; D might be TRBD1 (6 bases). V shed 2 bases and J shed 2 bases, with 15 bases lying between them. The germline V gene has CDR1 LNHDA and CDR2 SQIVND (reference sequence). The length of the CDR3 is 16 residues. Partial CDR3 DNA: TGTGCCAGTAGTATACCTCGATACAGGGACAACTATGGC. It is translated as CASSIPRYRDNYG. The whole CDR3 is CASSIPRYRDNYGYTF.

In the case of this clone: Read sequence stops 3 residues before the CDR3 end, and the germline J gene provides the missing end. This chain links TRBV7-2 with TRBJ1-1, with D maybe TRBD1 (6 bases). CDR3 length: 13 residues. V dropped 5 bases and J dropped 6 bases, with 13 bases sitting between them. Germline V lookup: CDR1 SGHTA, CDR2 FQGNSA. The CDR3 region is CASSPRGGAEAFF. The CDR3 DNA, read in part, is TGTGCCAGCAGCCCAAGAGGGGGTGCTGAA.

On this clone itself: The CDR3 goes on 3 residues after the read ends, and that part is filled in from the germline J gene. The chain carries TRBV19 and TRBJ1-2; tentative D call: TRBD1 (5 bases). CDR1 is LNHDA, CDR2 SQIVND, per germline (reference sequence). V lost 0 bases and J lost 4, with 12 bases in between. The CDR3 is 15 residues long. This chain's CDR3 is CASSIEARVTYGYTF. The sequenced part of the CDR3 DNA is TGTGCCAGTAGTATAGAGGCCAGGGTAACCTATGGC.

On this clone itself: The read comes to an end 3 residues before the CDR3 does, leaving the germline J gene to fill in the end. The chain carries TRBV5-1 and TRBJ2-5; 7 bases agree with TRBD1. This CDR3 comprises 16 residues. Germline V gene data show CDR1 as SGHRS and CDR2 as YFSETQ. The junction had 10 bases not matched to a gene; V was cut back by 0 bases and J by 5 bases. CDR3 bases read: TGCGCCAGCAGCTTGGCCAGCGACAGGGACGGGGAGACC. Protein: CASSLASDRDGET. The CDR3 reads in full as CASSLASDRDGETQYF.

On this clone itself: Read data end 3 residues before the CDR3 end; the end is taken from the germline J gene. The chain joins TRBV6-1 to TRBJ1-2; a weak D match, TRBD1 (6 bases). The CDR3 loop spans 13 amino acids. CDR1 MNHNS and CDR2 SASEGT come from the germline V gene. CDR3 DNA (partial): TGTGCCAGCAGTGAATCAACAGGGAGTCCC. It encodes CASSESTGSP. The whole CDR3 is CASSESTGSPYTF.

Points on this clone: The read gets to within 3 residues of the CDR3 end, and the germline J gene fills in the rest. The gene calls are TRBV7-2 and TRBJ1-4; 9 nucleotides agree with TRBD1. J lost 8 bases, V lost 3 bases, and 4 bases had no gene match. CDR3 length: 14 amino acids. Germline CDR1 is SGHTA and CDR2 is FQGNSA. Partial CDR3 DNA: TGTGCCAGCAGCTTGGGACAGGGTAACGAAAAA. Residues: CASSLGQGNEK. The whole CDR3 sequence reads CASSLGQGNEKLFF.

In terms of frequency, this clone is medium-sized. Coverage ceases 3 residues before the CDR3 finishes, and the germline J gene fills in the end. J is TRBJ2-3 and V is TRBV7-8; D possibly corresponds to TRBD1 (5 bases). CDR1 is SGHVS and CDR2 is FQNEAQ in the germline V gene. V gave up 5 bases and J gave up 0 bases, with 15 bases separating them. The CDR3 contains 16 residues. The DNA read from the CDR3 is TGTGCCAGCAGCCCAGGACACTATTCTAGCACAGATACG. Protein product: CASSPGHYSSTDT. From start to end, the CDR3 is CASSPGHYSSTDTQYF.